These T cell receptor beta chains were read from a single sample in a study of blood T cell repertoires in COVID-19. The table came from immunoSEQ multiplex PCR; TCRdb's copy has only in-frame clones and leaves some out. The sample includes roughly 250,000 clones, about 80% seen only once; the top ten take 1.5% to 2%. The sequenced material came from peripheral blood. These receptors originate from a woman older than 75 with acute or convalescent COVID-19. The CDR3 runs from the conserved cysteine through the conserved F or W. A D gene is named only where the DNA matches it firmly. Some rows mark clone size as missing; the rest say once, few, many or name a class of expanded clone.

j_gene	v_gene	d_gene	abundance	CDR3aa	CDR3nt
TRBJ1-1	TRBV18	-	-	CASSLPFAEAFF	TGTGCCAGCTCACTACCCTTTGCTGAAGCTTTCTTT
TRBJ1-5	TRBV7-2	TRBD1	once	CASSLATGGGNQPQHF	TGTGCCAGCAGCTTAGCAACAGGGGGGGGCAATCAGCCCCAGCATTTT
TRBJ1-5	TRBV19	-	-	CASSLAGYQPQHF	TGTGCCAGTAGTTTGGCCGGGTATCAGCCCCAGCATTTT
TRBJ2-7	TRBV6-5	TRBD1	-	CASSSETGSSYEQYF	TGTGCCAGCAGTTCAGAGACAGGGAGCTCCTACGAGCAGTACTTC
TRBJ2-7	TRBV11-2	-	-	CASSLPSYEQYF	TGTGCCAGCAGCTTACCGTCCTACGAGCAGTACTTC
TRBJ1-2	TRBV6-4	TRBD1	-	CASRPGQGLYGYTF	TGTGCCAGCAGGCCGGGACAGGGCCTGTACGGCTACACCTTC
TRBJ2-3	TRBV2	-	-	CASRKQLGSTDTQYF	TGTGCCAGCAGAAAACAGTTGGGTAGCACAGATACGCAGTATTTT
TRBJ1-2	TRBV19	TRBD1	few	CASSGQELKYGYTF	TGTGCCAGTAGTGGACAGGAGCTTAAATATGGCTACACCTTC
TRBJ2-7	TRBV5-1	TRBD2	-	CASSYGTSGYEQYF	TGCGCCAGCAGCTATGGGACTAGCGGTTACGAGCAGTACTTC
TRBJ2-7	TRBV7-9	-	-	CASSLGTAIARIYEQYF	TGTGCCAGCAGCTTAGGGACAGCCATCGCTAGAATCTACGAGCAGTACTTC
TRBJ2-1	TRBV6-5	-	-	CAIAGRGSYNEQFF	TGTGCCATCGCAGGCCGGGGGTCCTACAATGAGCAGTTCTTC
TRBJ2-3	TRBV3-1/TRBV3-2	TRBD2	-	CASSRRTSGADTQYF	TGTGCCAGCAGCCGACGGACTAGCGGAGCAGATACGCAGTATTTT
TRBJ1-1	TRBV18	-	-	CASSWDMNTEAFF	TGTGCCAGCTCATGGGACATGAACACTGAAGCTTTCTTT
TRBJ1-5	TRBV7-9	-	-	CASSLAEGGGNQPQHF	TGTGCCAGCAGCTTAGCGGAGGGCGGGGGCAATCAGCCCCAGCATTTT
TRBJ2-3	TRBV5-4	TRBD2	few	CASSLDSGRTDTQYF	TGTGCCAGCAGCTTGGATAGCGGGCGCACAGATACGCAGTATTTT